This T cell receptor (beta chain) appears in the sequencing data of a study of patients and donors after allogeneic stem cell transplantation. The CDR3 totals 13 residues. Germline CDR1 is MGHDK and CDR2 is SYGVNS. V was clipped by 8 bases and J by 6 bases, with 13 bases between them. TCRdb re-derived calls from the RT-PCR reads in MiXCR, one entry per CDR3 protein. Here the sample spans some 880,000 distinct CDR3 sequences, roughly 18% being singletons. This clonotype occurred a few times. The receptor was derived from a human donor who was either an allogeneic HSCT recipient or a stem cell or donor lymphocyte infusion donor (not recorded which). It is not recorded whose cells these are; they may come from a transplant donor. V gene TRBV25-1 combines with J gene TRBJ2-2; D might be TRBD1 or TRBD2, each matching 5 bases. The sequenced sample consisted of blood, either unsorted or a sorted T cell fraction (not recorded which). The CDR3 sequence: CASQGVGAGELFF. Here the CDR3 DNA reads TGTGCCAGCCAAGGGGTGGGGGCCGGGGAGCTGTTTTTT.